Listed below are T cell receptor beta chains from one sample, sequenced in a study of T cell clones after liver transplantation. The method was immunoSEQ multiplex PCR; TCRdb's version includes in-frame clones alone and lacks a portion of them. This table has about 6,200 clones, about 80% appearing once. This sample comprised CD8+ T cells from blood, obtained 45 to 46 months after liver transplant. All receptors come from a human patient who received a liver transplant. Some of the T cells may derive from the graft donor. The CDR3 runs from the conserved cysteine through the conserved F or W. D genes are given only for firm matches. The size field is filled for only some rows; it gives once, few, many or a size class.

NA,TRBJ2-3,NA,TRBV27,TGTGCCAGCAGTGTAAGCGGTAGCACAGATACGCAGTATTTT,CASSVSGSTDTQYF
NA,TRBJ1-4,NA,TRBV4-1,TGCGCCAGCAGCCCGAGGCTTACAACTAATGAAAAACTGTTTTTT,CASSPRLTTNEKLFF
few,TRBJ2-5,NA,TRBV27,TGTGCCAGCAGTTTAAGGGACAAGAAGACCCAGTACTTC,CASSLRDKKTQYF
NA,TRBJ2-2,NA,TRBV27,TGTGCCAGCAGCAGACCGGGACTTTACACCGGGGAGCTGTTTTTT,CASSRPGLYTGELFF
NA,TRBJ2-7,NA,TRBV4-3,TGCGCCAGCAGCCAAGCCCAGGGAAGATACGAGCAGTACTTC,CASSQAQGRYEQYF
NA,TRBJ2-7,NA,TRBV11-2,TGTGCCAGCAGCTTAGCTGTCTACGAGCAGTACTTC,CASSLAVYEQYF
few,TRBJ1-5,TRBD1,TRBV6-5,TGTGCCAGCAGTAGGACAGGGGCGGAAAATCAGCCCCAGCATTTT,CASSRTGAENQPQHF
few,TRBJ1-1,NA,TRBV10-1,TGCGCCAGCAGTGAGTCCGGGGTGAACACTGAAGCTTTCTTT,CASSESGVNTEAFF
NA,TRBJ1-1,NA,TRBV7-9,TGTGCCAGCAGCCAGGACAGTGAAGCTTTCTTT,CASSQDSEAFF
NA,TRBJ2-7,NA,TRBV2,TGTGCCAGCAGTGAAGGGGGGCCCTACGAGCAGTACTTC,CASSEGGPYEQYF
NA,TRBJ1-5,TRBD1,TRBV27,TGTGCCAGCAGTTCAGAAGCGGACAGGGGTCAGCCCCAGCATTTT,CASSSEADRGQPQHF
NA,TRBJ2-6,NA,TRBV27,TGTGCCAGCAGTTTGTGGGGCACCGGGGCCAACGTCCTGACTTTC,CASSLWGTGANVLTF
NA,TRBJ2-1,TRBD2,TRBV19,TGTGCCAGTAGTATAATTAGCGGGAGAAATGAGCAGTTCTTC,CASSIISGRNEQFF
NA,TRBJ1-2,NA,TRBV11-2,TGTGCCAGCAGCTTAGATCGGGGAATCCAATATGGCTACACCTTC,CASSLDRGIQYGYTF
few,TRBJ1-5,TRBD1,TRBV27,TGTGCCAGCAGTGACGGACAGGGCGGTCAGCCCCAGCATTTT,CASSDGQGGQPQHF
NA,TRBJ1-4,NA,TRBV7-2,TGTGCCAGCAGCTTTACAACACCCGGGACCCCTAATGAAAAACTGTTTTTT,CASSFTTPGTPNEKLFF
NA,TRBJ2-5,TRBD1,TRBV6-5,TGTGCCAGCAGTAATCCGGGACAGGCCCAGTACTTC,CASSNPGQAQYF
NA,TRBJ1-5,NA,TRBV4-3,TGCGCCAGCAGCCAAGATTTCAGACCTTATAGCAATCAGCCCCAGCATTTT,CASSQDFRPYSNQPQHF
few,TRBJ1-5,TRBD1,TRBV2,TGTGCCAGCAGTGATGGACAGGGCTACCATCAGCCCCAGCATTTT,CASSDGQGYHQPQHF
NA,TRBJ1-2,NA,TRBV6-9,TGTGCCAGCAGTTATGACGGCACCGGACAAGGATATGGCTACACCTTC,CASSYDGTGQGYGYTF
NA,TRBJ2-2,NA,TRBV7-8,TGTGCCAGCAGCTTCGGCAGCTCGAACACCGGGGAGCTGTTTTTT,CASSFGSSNTGELFF
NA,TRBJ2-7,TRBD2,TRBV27,TGTGCCAGCAGTTTATCACCCAGTGCCGGACTAGCCCCCGGGGGGGAGCAGTACTTC,CASSLSPSAGLAPGGEQYF
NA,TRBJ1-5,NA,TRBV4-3,TGCGCCAGCAGCCAAGTCCCAGGAGCTAATCAGCCCCAGCATTTT,CASSQVPGANQPQHF
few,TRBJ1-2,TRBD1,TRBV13,TGTGCCAGCAGCTCCACCTTGGACAGGGGGCACTATGGCTACACCTTC,CASSSTLDRGHYGYTF
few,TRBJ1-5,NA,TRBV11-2,TGTGCCAGCAGCTTAGAAGGGGGAGGGAATCAGCCCCAGCATTTT,CASSLEGGGNQPQHF
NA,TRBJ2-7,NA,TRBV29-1,TGCAGCGTTGTAGGGGGTGGATCGGAGCAGTACTTC,CSVVGGGSEQYF
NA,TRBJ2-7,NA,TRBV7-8,TGTGCCAGCAGCTCCGGGGACTGGTCCTACGAGCAGTACTTC,CASSSGDWSYEQYF
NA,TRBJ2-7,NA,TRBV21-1,TGTGCCCGGAGAAGGGCCCCGGGAAAATTCTACGAGCAGTACTTC,CARRRAPGKFYEQYF
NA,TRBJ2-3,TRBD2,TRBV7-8,TGTGCCAGCAGCTTAGCCTATGGACTAGCGGGAATAGATACGCAGTATTTT,CASSLAYGLAGIDTQYF
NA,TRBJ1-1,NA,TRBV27,TGTGCCAGCAGAGAAGCGGGAGCTTTCTTT,CASREAGAFF
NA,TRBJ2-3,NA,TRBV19,TGTGCCAGTAAGGATAGCACAGATACGCAGTATTTT,CASKDSTDTQYF
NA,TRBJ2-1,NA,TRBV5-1,TGCGCCAGCAGCTTGGGGGGAACTGAGCAGTTCTTC,CASSLGGTEQFF
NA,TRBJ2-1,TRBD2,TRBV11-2,TGTGCCAGCAGCTTAGCGGGAGGGTTTATGAATGAGCAGTTCTTC,CASSLAGGFMNEQFF
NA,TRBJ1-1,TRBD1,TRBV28,TGTGCCAGCGGTGTAGCCGGGACAGCGAACACTGAAGCTTTCTTT,CASGVAGTANTEAFF
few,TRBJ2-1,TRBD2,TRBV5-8,TGTGCCAGCAGCTTCAGGGGACTAGCGGGAGCCTACAATGAGCAGTTCTTC,CASSFRGLAGAYNEQFF
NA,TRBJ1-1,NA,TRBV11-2,TGTGCCAGCAGCCTTCTCACGTATCAGAACACTGAAGCTTTCTTT,CASSLLTYQNTEAFF
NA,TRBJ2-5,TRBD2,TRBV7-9,TGTGCCAGCAGCCCACGGACTAGCGGGAGGGGAGAGACCCAGTACTTC,CASSPRTSGRGETQYF
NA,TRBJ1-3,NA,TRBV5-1,TGCGCCAGCAGCTTTGACCTCTCTGGAAACACCATATATTTT,CASSFDLSGNTIYF
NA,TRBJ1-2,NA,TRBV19,TGTGCCAGTACCTCTGAGGGGGGGCGTTTTGGCTACACCTTC,CASTSEGGRFGYTF
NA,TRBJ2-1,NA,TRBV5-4,TGTGCCAGCAGACCCGGGTGGGTCGACAATGAGCAGTTCTTC,CASRPGWVDNEQFF
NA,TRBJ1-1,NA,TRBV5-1,TGCGCCAGCAGCTGGGGACGGACGAACACTGAAGCTTTCTTT,CASSWGRTNTEAFF
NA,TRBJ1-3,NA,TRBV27,TGTGCCAGCAGTTCAAAGAGCTCTGGAAACACCATATATTTT,CASSSKSSGNTIYF
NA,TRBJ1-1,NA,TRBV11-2,TGTGCCAGCAGCGGGCAGGGGCCCCCCGAAGCTTTCTTT,CASSGQGPPEAFF
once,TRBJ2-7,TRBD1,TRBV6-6,TGTGCCAGCTCATCGGACAGGCCCTACGAGCAGTACTTC,CASSSDRPYEQYF
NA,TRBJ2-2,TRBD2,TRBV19,TGTGCCACCCGACTAGCGGGCGGAGGGGAGCTGTTTTTT,CATRLAGGGELFF
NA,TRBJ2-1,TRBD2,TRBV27,TGTGCCAGCAGTTTAACCCAGGGACTAGCGTTCAATGAGCAGTTCTTC,CASSLTQGLAFNEQFF
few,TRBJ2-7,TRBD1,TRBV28,TGTGCCAGCAGTCAGACAGGGGACTCGTACGAGCAGTACTTC,CASSQTGDSYEQYF
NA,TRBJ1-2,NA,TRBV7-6,TGTGCCAGCAGCCTGACACAGAGGGCCATGGGGGGCTACACCTTC,CASSLTQRAMGGYTF